Listed below are T cell receptor beta chains from one sample, sequenced in a study of blood T cell repertoires in COVID-19. The data were produced by immunoSEQ multiplex PCR, yet TCRdb's version contains in-frame clones alone and is incomplete. The sample records more than 100,000 clones, about 88% being singletons. Sequenced sample: peripheral blood. All receptors come from an elderly woman with acute or convalescent COVID-19. Each CDR3 is given with its conserved first and last residue. The order of the fields is V gene, CDR3 protein.

>TRBV3-1/TRBV3-2
CASSQEYGTGVSVSEMNTEAFF
>TRBV10-2
CASSPGGAGNQPQHF
>TRBV11-2
CASSSRTGVYGYTF
>TRBV7-9
CASSLNVRVGNTIYF
>TRBV2
CASTTMTGATDTQYF
>TRBV4-3
CASSQDRGTAIAEQFF
>TRBV2
CASSPRLAGGMFAGELFF
>TRBV10-2
CASRPGLVGDTQYF
>TRBV30
CAWRTGLEDWADTQYF
>TRBV25-1
CASRGNVQGAAEAFF
>TRBV6-2/TRBV6-3
CASSYAGQTKYEQYF
>TRBV12-5
CASGFDQETQYF
>TRBV7-2
CASSLGGSRIEAFF
>TRBV9
CASSALRGINTDTQYF
>TRBV9
CASSAGTGGAETQYF
>TRBV19
CASSTGAESYEQYF
>TRBV6-5
CASSRRGGLSAFF
>TRBV19
CASLTTSGSSYEQYF
>TRBV25-1
CASSEFGQSYNEQFF
>TRBV19
CASSIASDTNTEAFF
>TRBV5-1
CASSLPGGTYEQYF
>TRBV5-1
CASSLGSTGFDSPLHF